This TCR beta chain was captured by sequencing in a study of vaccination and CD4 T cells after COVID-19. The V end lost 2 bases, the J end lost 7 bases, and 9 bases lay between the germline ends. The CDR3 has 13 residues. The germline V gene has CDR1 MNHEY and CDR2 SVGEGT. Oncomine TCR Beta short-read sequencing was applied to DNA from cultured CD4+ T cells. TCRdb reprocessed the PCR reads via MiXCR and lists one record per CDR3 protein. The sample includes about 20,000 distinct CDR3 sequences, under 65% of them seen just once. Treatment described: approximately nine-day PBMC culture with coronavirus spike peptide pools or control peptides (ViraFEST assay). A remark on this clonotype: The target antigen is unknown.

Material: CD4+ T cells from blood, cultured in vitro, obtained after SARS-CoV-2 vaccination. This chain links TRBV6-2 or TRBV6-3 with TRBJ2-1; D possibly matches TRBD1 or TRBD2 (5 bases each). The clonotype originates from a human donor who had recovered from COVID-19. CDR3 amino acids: CASSYRRENEQFF. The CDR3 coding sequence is TGTGCCAGCAGTTACCGCAGGGAGAATGAGCAGTTCTTC.